What follows are 5 T cell receptor beta chains derived from one specimen sequenced in a study of CD8+CD57+ T cells in acquired aplastic anemia. Using genomic DNA as the template, TCR beta VDJ and CDR3 profiling was carried out. Each CDR3 protein gets one entry after TCRdb re-called the reads with MiXCR. The table has 250,000 to 350,000 distinct CDR3 sequences, roughly 50% seen once; the top ten hold less than 10%. The sample consisted of sorted CD4+, CD8+, or CD8+CD57+ T cells (not recorded which) from PBMCs. The receptors come from a human donor with severe aplastic anemia or a healthy control (not recorded which).

This clonotype was counted ten times or more. The CDR3 nucleotides read TGTGCCAGCAGTTACGTGACGGGGAACACTGAAGCTTTCTTT. Protein: CASSYVTGNTEAFF. The chain uses TRBV6-2 or TRBV6-3 and TRBJ1-1; D uncertain. The CDR3 has 14 amino acids. Trimming cost V 2 bases and J 1 base, with 8 bases left between them. From germline, CDR1 is MNHEY and CDR2 SVGEGT.

The CDR3 reads CASSLKADFYNSPLHF. CDR3 sequence (DNA): TGTGCCAGCAGCTTAAAGGCGGACTTCTATAATTCACCCCTCCACTTT. The chain recombines TRBV7-2 with TRBJ1-6; D not resolved. Trimming shortened V by 2 bases and J by 3 bases, and 11 bases separated the two germline ends. The germline V gene has CDR1 SGHTA and CDR2 FQGNSA. The CDR3 contains 16 residues.

There are a few counts of this clonotype. The chain combines TRBV27 with TRBJ2-4, with TRBD1 identical over 8 bases. The CDR3 contains 14 residues. CDR1 is MNHEY and CDR2 is SMNVEV in the germline V gene (reference sequence). The V segment lost 4 bases and the J segment 8 bases; nucleotides outside the gene matches: 7. The CDR3 region has the DNA TGTGCCAGCAGTTATGACAGGGGAAGGGACATTCAGTACTTC. Protein: CASSYDRGRDIQYF.

This chain joins TRBV20-1 and TRBJ1-5; tentative D call: TRBD1 (5 bases). The CDR3 extends over 15 amino acids. Germline V lookup: CDR1 DFQATT, CDR2 SNEGSKA (reference sequence). With 0 bases removed from V and 0 bases from J, the gap between germline ends came to 9 bases. CDR3 sequence: CSARETGPSNQPQHF. The CDR3 bases are TGCAGTGCTAGAGAAACAGGACCTAGCAATCAGCCCCAGCATTTT.

This chain uses TRBV9 with TRBJ2-3; the D gene is possibly TRBD2 (6 bases). CDR1 is SGDLS and CDR2 is YYNGEE in the germline V gene. With 7 bases removed from V and 2 bases from J, the gap between germline ends came to 14 bases. This CDR3 spans 14 amino acids. CDR3 residues: CASATSRPTDTQYF. The DNA of the CDR3 is TGTGCCAGCGCAACTAGCAGACCCACAGATACGCAGTATTTT. Using reference TRBV9 and TRBJ2-3 for the parts outside the CDR3, the full variable domain is DSGVTQTPKHLITATGQRVTLRCSPRSGDLSVYWYQQSLDQGLQFLIQYYNGEERAKGNILERFSAQQFPDLHSELNLSSLELGDSALYFCASATSRPTDTQYFGPGTRLTVL.